This T cell receptor (beta chain) is from a study of shared clonotypes between healthy human individuals. Naive CD8 cells lacked CD45RO and underwent positive selection for CCR7, leaving out terminally differentiated effector memory CD45RA+ cells. Study outcomes and limitations: Sharing across several donors was seen in 4% to 5.5% of naive CD4 clonotypes.

On this clone itself: Its antigen remains unknown.

Produced via immunoSEQ multiplex PCR; TCRdb's table is partial and in-frame only. The sample includes hundreds of thousands of clones, 95% seen only once; the top ten take about 0.11%. Trimming removed 10 bases at V and 1 base at J, with 11 bases between. CDR3 length: 12 residues. CDR1 is LNHDA, CDR2 SQIVND, per germline (reference sequence). This chain links TRBV19 with TRBJ2-7; perhaps D is TRBD1 or TRBD2 (6 bases each). This receptor was taken from a woman in her 30s in good health. The sequenced material came from naive CD8+ T cells sorted from blood. The CDR3 region has the DNA TGTGCCACTAGGGGGGTTTCCTACGAGCAGTACTTC. Translation gives CATRGVSYEQYF. Using reference TRBV19 and TRBJ2-7 for the parts outside the CDR3, the full variable domain is DGGITQSPKYLFRKEGQNVTLSCEQNLNHDAMYWYRQDPGQGLRLIYYSQIVNDFQKGDIAEGYSVSREKKESFPLTVTSAQKNPTAFYLCATRGVSYEQYFGPGTRLTVT.